Following are 29 T cell receptor beta chains from one sample sequenced in a study of blood T cell repertoires in COVID-19. Profiling relied on immunoSEQ multiplex PCR, and the TCRdb table lists in-frame clones only, not all of them. The profile shows fewer than 250,000 clones, 88% of them singletons. The sample comprised peripheral blood. The receptors come from a man aged 70 or older with acute or convalescent COVID-19.

J is TRBJ2-1 and V is TRBV1; TRBD1, the table's D call, was not compared with the DNA. TRBV1 is marked as a pseudogene. CDR3 length: 17 residues. The CDR3 sequence is CTSSQDGDRRVHNEQFF. For the CDR3, the DNA is TGCACCAGCAGCCAAGATGGGGACAGGAGGGTCCACAATGAGCAGTTCTTC.

With respect to this clone: One junction end disagrees with the germline gene, perhaps due to a read error. The chain recombines TRBV29-1 with TRBJ2-1; 12 positions match TRBD2. From germline, CDR1 is SQVTM and CDR2 ANQGSEA. This CDR3 is built from 17 residues. As DNA, the CDR3 is TGCAGCGTTGTAGGACTAGCGGGAAGAAGCTCCTGCAATGAGCAGTTCTTC. This sequence encodes CSVVGLAGRSSCNEQFF.

The chain employs TRBV6-5 and TRBJ2-4; weak D call: TRBD1 (6 bases). V was trimmed by 8 bases and J by 2 bases, leaving 13 bases between them. Germline lookup yields CDR1 MNHEY and CDR2 SVGAGI. This CDR3 region has 14 residues. This CDR3 reads CASWTVGTKNIQYF. In DNA, the CDR3 is TGTGCCAGCTGGACAGTTGGGACCAAAAACATTCAGTACTTC.

CDR3 sequence (DNA): TGCAGCGTTGGGGGTAGCGCGGGAGGGGACGATGAGCAGTTCTTC. Its translation: CSVGGSAGGDDEQFF. This sequence joins TRBV29-1 and TRBJ2-1; 9 nucleotides line up with TRBD2. The CDR3 is made up of 15 amino acids. J was trimmed by 8 bases and V by 4 bases; bases with no gene match: 12. Germline CDR1 is SQVTM and CDR2 is ANQGSEA.

J is TRBJ1-1 and V is TRBV2; D unresolved. The germline V gene encodes CDR1 SNHLY and CDR2 FYNNEI. Trimming left V 5 bases short and J 10 bases short, with 20 bases between. This CDR3 spans 14 amino acids. This chain's CDR3 is CASSPEATKMGAFF. The DNA of the CDR3 is TGTGCCAGCAGTCCGGAGGCGACTAAGATGGGAGCTTTCTTT.

The chain recombines TRBV6-5 with TRBJ2-3; D unclear. Looked up from germline, CDR1 is MNHEY and CDR2 is SVGAGI. V lost 6 bases and J 4 bases, leaving 11 bases between the germline ends. The CDR3 has 13 amino acids. This CDR3 reads CASRPPGADTQYF. CDR3 in DNA: TGTGCCAGCAGACCGCCGGGTGCAGATACGCAGTATTTT.

V gene TRBV9 combines with J gene TRBJ2-2, with 11 bases lining up with TRBD1. The ends lost 0 bases at V and 4 bases at J; junction bases unmatched: 5. Germline CDR1 is SGDLS and CDR2 is YYNGEE. CDR3 size: 17 residues. CDR3 sequence: CASSVGAGTGGTGELFF. DNA of the CDR3: TGTGCCAGCAGCGTAGGGGCCGGGACAGGGGGCACCGGGGAGCTGTTTTTT.

In nucleotides, the CDR3 is TGCGCCAGCAGCCTAGGATCAACTAATGAAAAACTGTTTTTT. This translates into CASSLGSTNEKLFF. This chain connects TRBV5-1 to TRBJ1-4; no clear D gene. Germline CDR1 SGHRS, CDR2 YFSETQ. The V end lost 4 bases, the J end lost 0 bases, and 7 bases lay between the germline ends. This CDR3 has 14 residues.

This clone was counted a few times. The rearrangement uses TRBV5-1 and TRBJ1-1; D is possibly TRBD1 (5 bases). The germline V and J ends were trimmed by 5 bases and 6 bases, with 8 bases remaining between them. The CDR3 contains 11 residues. From germline, CDR1 is SGHRS and CDR2 YFSETQ. CDR3 DNA sequence: TGCGCCAGCAGGGAGGGACCTGAAGCTTTCTTT. Protein product: CASREGPEAFF.

In this sample, this clone turned up a few times. The chain uses TRBV11-2 and TRBJ1-6, with 7 bases fitting TRBD1. The CDR3 is 14 amino acids. The germline V gene encodes CDR1 SGHAT and CDR2 FQNNGV. V dropped 1 base and J dropped 8; count of bases not matched to a gene: 2. This CDR3 is CASSLGDSYSPLHF. In nucleotides, the CDR3 is TGTGCCAGCAGCTTAGGGGACAGCTATTCACCCCTCCACTTT.

The J gene is TRBJ2-1, the V gene TRBV25-1; 8 positions match TRBD2. V gave up 8 bases and J gave up 10 bases; unmatched junction bases: 16. Germline loops: CDR1 MGHDK, CDR2 SYGVNS. The CDR3 has 15 residues. The chain's CDR3 is CASSIQPAGAGEQFF. The CDR3 nucleotides are TGTGCCAGCTCCATCCAACCAGCGGGGGCAGGGGAGCAGTTCTTC.

This clone was picked up one time. The chain carries TRBV9 and TRBJ1-6, with TRBD1 as a possible D gene (5 bases). CDR1 and CDR2 (germline): SGDLS, YYNGEE. The V and J ends lost 3 bases and 10 bases respectively, with 17 bases between them. The CDR3 loop spans 15 amino acids. In DNA, the CDR3 is TGTGCCAGCAGCGACACCACAGGCTTTGGGTCACCCCTCCACTTT. It specifies CASSDTTGFGSPLHF. The complete variable domain, with remaining parts taken from reference TRBV9 and TRBJ1-6, reads DSGVTQTPKHLITATGQRVTLRCSPRSGDLSVYWYQQSLDQGLQFLIQYYNGEERAKGNILERFSAQQFPDLHSELNLSSLELGDSALYFCASSDTTGFGSPLHFGNGTRLTVT.

Remarks on this clone: This same CDR3 is encoded by further DNA sequences in the sample. The genes are TRBV19 and TRBJ2-3, with a tentative D call TRBD1 (5 bases). This CDR3 has 14 amino acids. CDR1 is LNHDA, CDR2 SQIVND, per germline (reference sequence). V shed 3 bases and J shed 3 bases, with 10 bases lying between them. This chain's CDR3 is CASSIGQGTDTQYF. The CDR3 region has the DNA TGTGCCAGTAGTATCGGCCAGGGAACAGATACGCAGTATTTT.

This clone was observed once. J is TRBJ1-6 and V is TRBV7-9; the match to TRBD1 covers 7 bases. The V and J ends lost 0 bases and 7 bases, in that order; junction bases with no gene match: 6. The CDR3 is 16 amino acids. The germline CDR1 and CDR2 sequences are SEHNR and FQNEAQ (reference sequence). CDR3 sequence (DNA): TGTGCCAGCAGCTTAGCGGGTGGGACAGTGAATTCACCCCTCCACTTT. Its translation is CASSLAGGTVNSPLHF.

The chain uses TRBV2 and TRBJ1-1; no definite D call. Per the germline V gene, CDR1 is SNHLY and CDR2 is FYNNEI. The V gene lost 8 bases and the J gene lost 2 bases, with 15 bases spanning the gap. There are 14 residues in the CDR3. The CDR3, as DNA: TGTGCCAGCGAGAGCGTCTTTGCAAACACTGAAGCTTTCTTT. Its protein is CASESVFANTEAFF.

This clone was seen a handful of times. This chain uses TRBV6-5 with TRBJ2-1; 8 bases are a match to TRBD1. The CDR3 spans 14 residues. Per germline, CDR1 MNHEY and CDR2 SVGAGI. With V trimmed by 8 bases and J by 6 bases, 9 bases remained unmatched. The CDR3: CASWPRQGFNEQFF. In DNA form, the CDR3 reads TGTGCCAGCTGGCCGAGACAGGGGTTCAATGAGCAGTTCTTC.

V usage is TRBV19 and J usage is TRBJ2-3, with 9 bases aligning to TRBD1. Per the germline V gene, CDR1 is LNHDA and CDR2 is SQIVND (reference sequence). The CDR3 extends over 16 amino acids. Trimming at V came to 5 bases and at J to 2 bases, leaving 8 bases not matched to a gene. CDR3 nucleotides: TGTGCCAGTAGTCCTGGACAGGGGAGGATCACAGATACGCAGTATTTT. Amino acid sequence: CASSPGQGRITDTQYF.

This chain uses TRBV6-6 with TRBJ1-1; D perhaps matches TRBD1 (6 bases). CDR1 is MNHNY and CDR2 is SVGAGI in the germline V gene (reference sequence). CDR3 size: 12 residues. The germline V and J ends were trimmed by 6 bases and 2 bases, with 7 bases remaining between them. CDR3 DNA: TGTGCCAGCAGACAGGGAAACACTGAAGCTTTCTTT. It is translated as CASRQGNTEAFF.

V usage is TRBV7-2 and J usage is TRBJ1-5, with 8 bases identical to TRBD1. Germline V gives CDR1 SGHTA, CDR2 FQGNSA. This CDR3 has 16 residues. Trimming cost V 1 base and J 3 bases; bases outside gene matches: 5. The CDR3 spells CASSLGQGNDNQPQHF. The CDR3 nucleotides read TGTGCCAGCAGCTTAGGACAGGGGAATGACAATCAGCCCCAGCATTTT.

The table lists this clone with a count of one. J is TRBJ2-3 and V is TRBV10-3; 8 positions agree with TRBD2. CDR1 and CDR2 from the germline V gene are ENHRY and SYGVKD. This CDR3 region has 18 residues. V shed 4 bases, J shed 6 bases, and the junction held 18 bases outside the gene matches. This CDR3 is CAISGETGIAGLLDTQYF. Here the CDR3 DNA reads TGTGCCATCAGTGGTGAGACTGGGATAGCGGGGCTTCTGGATACGCAGTATTTT.

V usage is TRBV6-6 and J usage is TRBJ2-5; 7 positions agree with TRBD2. Trimming at V came to 8 bases and at J to 5 bases, leaving 14 bases not matched to a gene. This CDR3 comprises 15 residues. The germline V gene has CDR1 MNHNY and CDR2 SVGAGI (reference sequence). As DNA, the CDR3 is TGTGCCAGCTCCTCCTTTTGGGGGGGTGGTGAGACCCAGTACTTC. Its protein is CASSSFWGGGETQYF.

This chain connects TRBV9 to TRBJ1-2; TRBD1 is a possible D gene (5 bases). CDR3 length: 15 residues. Germline loops: CDR1 SGDLS, CDR2 YYNGEE. Trimming shortened V by 0 bases and J by 5 bases, and 14 bases separated the two germline ends. CDR3 in DNA: TGTGCCAGCAGCGTAGTTGGGGACTCTCCTTATGGCTACACCTTC. This gives the protein CASSVVGDSPYGYTF. Full variable domain (remainder filled in from reference TRBV9 and TRBJ1-2): DSGVTQTPKHLITATGQRVTLRCSPRSGDLSVYWYQQSLDQGLQFLIQYYNGEERAKGNILERFSAQQFPDLHSELNLSSLELGDSALYFCASSVVGDSPYGYTFGSGTRLTVV.

The rearrangement joins TRBV25-1 to TRBJ2-3; tentatively, D is TRBD1 (6 bases). Trimming stripped 5 bases from V and 4 bases from J, with 10 bases between. The CDR3 covers 13 residues. From germline, CDR1 is MGHDK and CDR2 SYGVNS. The CDR3 is CASSLQGADTQYF. CDR3 nucleotides: TGTGCCAGCAGTCTACAGGGAGCAGATACGCAGTATTTT. Full variable domain (missing parts from reference TRBV25-1 and TRBJ2-3): EADIYQTPRYLVIGTGKKITLECSQTMGHDKMYWYQQDPGMELHLIHYSYGVNSTEKGDLSSESTVSRIRTEHFPLTLESARPSHTSQYLCASSLQGADTQYFGPGTRLTVL.

This chain connects TRBV9 to TRBJ2-5; 10 nucleotides align to TRBD1. V lost 2 bases and J lost 5; bases outside the gene matches: 3. Looked up from germline, CDR1 is SGDLS and CDR2 is YYNGEE. The CDR3 totals 14 residues. Here the CDR3 DNA reads TGTGCCAGCAGCGTGGGACAGGGGAAGGAGACCCAGTACTTC. It codes for CASSVGQGKETQYF.

The chain uses TRBV3-1 (or the pseudogene TRBV3-2) and TRBJ1-2; 7 nucleotides match TRBD1. Germline-derived CDR1 and CDR2 are LGHDT and YNNKEL (reference sequence). The CDR3 consists of 14 residues. Trimming at V came to 0 bases and at J to 8 bases, leaving 6 bases not matched to a gene. CDR3 nucleotides: TGTGCCAGCAGCCAAGAAATCATAGGGGGCGGCTACACCTTC. The encoded protein is CASSQEIIGGGYTF.

The chain carries TRBV19 and TRBJ1-3, with 10 bases aligning to TRBD1. The CDR3 runs to 15 residues. Trimming took 5 bases from V and 7 from J; bases not matched to a gene: 8. CDR1 is LNHDA, CDR2 SQIVND, per germline (reference sequence). The CDR3 DNA is TGTGCCAGTAGTCCGACGGGACAGGGGCGGAACACCATATATTTT. Translation gives CASSPTGQGRNTIYF.

This chain joins TRBV20-1 and TRBJ2-1; maybe TRBD1 (5 bases). V was trimmed by 3 bases and J by 2 bases, leaving 11 bases between them. The germline gives CDR1 DFQATT, CDR2 SNEGSKA (reference sequence). CDR3 length equals 14 residues. CDR3 nucleotides: TGCAGTGCTAGTAGACAGCCGGCCTACAATGAGCAGTTCTTC. The encoded protein is CSASRQPAYNEQFF.

In the case of this clone: This specimen includes other DNA sequences encoding the same CDR3. This rearrangement joins TRBV19 to TRBJ1-1; TRBD1 might be the D (5 bases). This CDR3 is 14 amino acids long. The V gene lost 2 bases and the J gene lost 2 bases, with 9 bases spanning the gap. Germline V CDR1 and CDR2: LNHDA, SQIVND (reference sequence). CDR3: CASSITGFNTEAFF. In nucleotides, the CDR3 is TGTGCCAGTAGTATAACAGGTTTTAACACTGAAGCTTTCTTT. The full variable domain, completed using reference TRBV19 and TRBJ1-1, is DGGITQSPKYLFRKEGQNVTLSCEQNLNHDAMYWYRQDPGQGLRLIYYSQIVNDFQKGDIAEGYSVSREKKESFPLTVTSAQKNPTAFYLCASSITGFNTEAFFGQGTRLTVV.

This chain connects TRBV7-6 to TRBJ2-7; D might be TRBD1 (5 bases). Germline loops: CDR1 SGHVS, CDR2 FNYEAQ. The CDR3 is 14 amino acids. V gave up 5 bases and J gave up 2 bases, with 13 bases separating them. The CDR3 region is CASSLRQSTYEQYF. The CDR3 DNA sequence: TGTGCCAGCAGCCTGCGACAGTCGACCTACGAGCAGTACTTC.